The 22 T cell receptor beta chains listed next were all sequenced from one sample in a study of cytomegalovirus exposure and HLA in healthy donors. Only in-frame clones appear in the TCRdb table, and some are missing; sequencing was by immunoSEQ multiplex PCR. The sample holds some 180,000 clones, roughly 86% seen once. Sequences were obtained from PBMCs. These receptors all come from a man aged 25 to 45 in good health and CMV-seropositive.

The V and J genes are TRBV10-3 and TRBJ1-1; tentative D call: TRBD1 (5 bases). The CDR3 is made up of 13 amino acids. The V end was cut by 6 bases, the J end by 5 bases, with 13 bases between. CDR1 and CDR2 from the germline V gene are ENHRY and SYGVKD. The CDR3 bases are TGTGCCATCAGCGACAGTAGGGCGACTGAAGCTTTCTTT. It is translated as CAISDSRATEAFF.

CDR3 loop: CASSEQGRLGNEQFF. CDR3 DNA: TGTGCCAGCAGTGAACAGGGGCGTTTGGGCAATGAGCAGTTCTTC. The chain combines TRBV2 with TRBJ2-1; the D gene is possibly TRBD1 (6 bases). Germline-derived CDR1 and CDR2 are SNHLY and FYNNEI. Trimming left V 2 bases short and J 6 bases short, with 14 bases between. The CDR3 sequence is 15 residues long.

The J gene is TRBJ2-7, the V gene TRBV7-9, with D possibly being TRBD1 (6 bases). V was cut by 3 bases and J by 1 base, with 13 bases left in between. The CDR3 length is 15 residues. Germline-derived CDR1 and CDR2 are SEHNR and FQNEAQ (reference sequence). In DNA, the CDR3 is TGTGCCAGCAGCTTGGAACAGGGTACTTCCTACGAGCAGTACTTC. Translation gives CASSLEQGTSYEQYF.

This clone was observed once. The chain links TRBV6-6 to TRBJ2-3; D call uncertain. The CDR3 is 16 amino acids. V lost 2 bases and J 0 bases, leaving 12 bases between the germline ends. Germline V gene sequence: CDR1 MNHNY, CDR2 SVGAGI (reference sequence). The CDR3 region is CASSYTRQTSTDTQYF. The CDR3 bases are TGTGCCAGCAGTTACACAAGGCAGACTAGCACAGATACGCAGTATTTT.

This chain links TRBV9 with TRBJ2-5, with D perhaps TRBD2 (5 bases). With 0 bases removed from V and 2 bases from J, the gap between germline ends came to 17 bases. Germline V gene data show CDR1 as SGDLS and CDR2 as YYNGEE. This CDR3 is built from 17 residues. The CDR3 DNA follows: TGTGCCAGCAGCGTAGCCGGCGGGTCAGGCCTACAAGAGACCCAGTACTTC. This translates into CASSVAGGSGLQETQYF.

This clone has a handful of counts. The genes are TRBV19 and TRBJ2-3; 8 bases are shared with TRBD2. The germline V gene has CDR1 LNHDA and CDR2 SQIVND (reference sequence). The CDR3 sequence is 14 residues long. J gave up 2 bases and V 7 bases, and 5 bases lay outside the gene matches. As DNA, the CDR3 is TGTGCCAGTAAGGTAGCGGGAAACACAGATACGCAGTATTTT. Amino acid sequence: CASKVAGNTDTQYF.

This rearrangement joins TRBV7-2 to TRBJ2-2; D is tentatively TRBD1 or TRBD2 (5 bases each). V lost 10 bases to trimming and J lost 3 bases, with 12 bases between them. This CDR3 is 13 amino acids long. The germline CDR1 and CDR2 sequences are SGHTA and FQGNSA. This CDR3 reads CATQGAYTGELFF. DNA of the CDR3: TGTGCCACCCAGGGAGCGTACACCGGGGAGCTGTTTTTT.

The gene calls are TRBV7-2 and TRBJ1-5; D is uncertain. V was clipped by 6 bases and J by 6 bases, with 12 bases between them. The CDR3 is 13 amino acids. Germline V CDR1 and CDR2: SGHTA, FQGNSA. The DNA for the CDR3 is TGTGCCAGCAGTCTTGTCTCGGCTCAGCCCCAGCATTTT. This sequence encodes CASSLVSAQPQHF. Variable domain in full (rest from reference TRBV7-2 and TRBJ1-5): GAGVSQSPSNKVTEKGKDVELRCDPISGHTALYWYRQSLGQGLEFLIYFQGNSAPDKSGLPSDRFSAERTGGSVSTLTIQRTQQEDSAVYLCASSLVSAQPQHFGDGTRLSIL.

The V and J genes are TRBV28 and TRBJ2-7; 9 bases fit TRBD1. This CDR3 comprises 16 residues. The junction had 6 bases not matched to a gene; V was cut back by 2 bases and J by 1 base. Germline-derived CDR1 and CDR2 are MDHEN and SYDVKM. The CDR3 DNA sequence: TGTGCCAGCAGTTTAACACCGGGACAGGGTTCCTACGAGCAGTACTTC. Translated, it gives CASSLTPGQGSYEQYF.

The genes are TRBV19 and TRBJ2-3; 9 nucleotides match TRBD2. The CDR3 is 15 residues long. V was pared by 3 bases and J by 5 bases, with 6 bases of the junction left unmatched. Germline CDR1 LNHDA, CDR2 SQIVND (reference sequence). CDR3 bases: TGTGCCAGTAGTATCCCGGCGGGAGGGAAAGATACGCAGTATTTT. Translation: CASSIPAGGKDTQYF.

J is TRBJ1-2 and V is TRBV9, with D possibly being TRBD1 (6 bases). Per the germline V gene, CDR1 is SGDLS and CDR2 is YYNGEE. The CDR3 totals 16 residues. V was shortened by 2 bases and J by 6 bases, with 20 bases between the two germline ends. The CDR3 nucleotides are TGTGCCAGCAGCGTCGTTGGGGCAGGGGTCAGGAATGGCTACACCTTC. As protein: CASSVVGAGVRNGYTF.

This clone came up a few times. This chain uses TRBV7-9 with TRBJ2-7; D uncertain. There are 13 residues in the CDR3. In germline, CDR1 is SEHNR, CDR2 FQNEAQ (reference sequence). V lost 0 bases and J lost 1, with 4 bases in between. The CDR3 reads CASSLAGSYEQYF. In DNA, the CDR3 is TGTGCCAGCAGCTTAGCGGGGTCCTACGAGCAGTACTTC. Full variable domain (outside the CDR3, taken from reference TRBV7-9 and TRBJ2-7): DTGVSQNPRHKITKRGQNVTFRCDPISEHNRLYWYRQTLGQGPEFLTYFQNEAQLEKSRLLSDRFSAERPKGSFSTLEIQRTEQGDSAMYLCASSLAGSYEQYFGPGTRLTVT.

This clone was seen only once. The chain has TRBV4-3 and TRBJ1-4, with 8 bases aligning to TRBD1. Germline CDR1 is LGHNA and CDR2 is YSLEER. The CDR3 has 17 amino acids. V shed 4 bases and J 0 bases; nucleotides not matched to a gene: 7. In DNA form, the CDR3 reads TGCGCCAGCAGCCCGGACAGGGACGGTGCAACTAATGAAAAACTGTTTTTT. This gives the protein CASSPDRDGATNEKLFF.

The V and J genes are TRBV6-6 and TRBJ1-4; 12 bases map to TRBD1. Germline V gene data show CDR1 as MNHNY and CDR2 as SVGAGI (reference sequence). The CDR3 sequence is 15 residues long. The ends lost 6 bases at V and 8 bases at J; junction bases unmatched: 7. CDR3 in DNA: TGTGCCAGCAGCCGTCCCGGGACAGGGGGCGAAAAACTGTTTTTT. This codes for CASSRPGTGGEKLFF.

The rearrangement joins TRBV9 to TRBJ2-3; D possibly corresponds to TRBD2 (6 bases). Germline CDR1 reads SGDLS; CDR2 reads YYNGEE. The CDR3 length is 12 residues. V lost 4 bases and J lost 8, with 11 bases in between. CDR3 sequence: CASSTSTSTQYF. Written as DNA, the CDR3 is TGTGCCAGCAGCACTAGCACGAGTACGCAGTATTTT. Full variable domain (missing parts from reference TRBV9 and TRBJ2-3): DSGVTQTPKHLITATGQRVTLRCSPRSGDLSVYWYQQSLDQGLQFLIQYYNGEERAKGNILERFSAQQFPDLHSELNLSSLELGDSALYFCASSTSTSTQYFGPGTRLTVL.

The chain has TRBV4-1 and TRBJ2-1; 8 bases line up with TRBD2. The CDR3 extends over 18 amino acids. J lost 0 bases, V lost 4 bases, and 11 bases had no gene match. In germline, CDR1 is MGHRA, CDR2 YSYEKL. The DNA of the CDR3 is TGCGCCAGCAGCCTTACCTCTAGCGGGCGAACCTCCTACAATGAGCAGTTCTTC. This translates into CASSLTSSGRTSYNEQFF.

The genes are TRBV7-9 and TRBJ1-2; a possible D gene is TRBD1 (5 bases). The CDR3 is 13 amino acids. Germline CDR1 and CDR2: SEHNR and FQNEAQ (reference sequence). Trimming shortened V by 2 bases and J by 7 bases, and 11 bases separated the two germline ends. CDR3 bases: TGTGCCAGCAGCTTACCCCGGGGCTTTGGCTACACCTTC. This codes for CASSLPRGFGYTF.

This clone is a singleton in its sample. At one end, the junction sequence differs from germline, possibly due to a read error. The rearrangement links TRBV7-7 to TRBJ2-2; D not certain. This CDR3 is built from 13 residues. In germline, CDR1 is SSHAT, CDR2 FNYEAQ (reference sequence). The CDR3 bases are TGTGCTAGCACCGGACGGGACACCGGGGAGCTGTTTTTT. Translating it yields CASTGRDTGELFF.

In its sample, this clone was seen many times. Other DNA sequences within the sample encode an identical CDR3. This chain joins TRBV2 and TRBJ2-7; D is possibly TRBD1 (5 bases). V was pared by 4 bases and J by 4 bases, with 8 bases between. This CDR3 spans 12 amino acids. Germline V CDR1 and CDR2: SNHLY, FYNNEI. For the CDR3, the DNA is TGTGCCAGCAGTGGACAGCTATACGAGCAGTACTTC. It encodes CASSGQLYEQYF.

As to this clone: This specimen includes other DNA sequences encoding the same CDR3. V and J are TRBV28 and TRBJ1-5; 7 bases line up with TRBD1. The CDR3 has 15 residues. Losses at the gene ends were 2 bases for V and 0 bases for J; bases not matched to a gene: 1. CDR1 and CDR2 from the germline V gene are MDHEN and SYDVKM. CDR3 coding DNA: TGTGCCAGCAGTTTACAGGGGGGTAGCAATCAGCCCCAGCATTTT. Amino acids: CASSLQGGSNQPQHF. The full variable domain, in which reference TRBV28 and TRBJ1-5 provide the parts outside the CDR3, is DVKVTQSSRYLVKRTGEKVFLECVQDMDHENMFWYRQDPGLGLRLIYFSYDVKMKEKGDIPEGYSVSREKKERFSLILESASTNQTSMYLCASSLQGGSNQPQHFGDGTRLSIL.

This chain joins TRBV4-1 and TRBJ2-5; 7 nucleotides match TRBD2. Germline assignment: CDR1 MGHRA and CDR2 YSYEKL. Germline trimming cut 4 bases from V and 3 bases from J; bases unmatched to any gene: 14. There are 17 residues in the CDR3. CDR3 nucleotides: TGCGCCAGCAGCCTCCTTCCTACTAGCGTATCGAAAGAGACCCAGTACTTC. This sequence encodes CASSLLPTSVSKETQYF.

The chain combines TRBV9 with TRBJ2-2, with 9 bases that match TRBD2. The CDR3 extends over 15 amino acids. V trimming: 5 bases; J trimming: 7 bases; junction bases outside the gene matches: 9. Germline CDR1 SGDLS, CDR2 YYNGEE. CDR3 amino acids: CASSASSGAGGELFF. The CDR3 coding sequence is TGTGCCAGCAGTGCATCTAGCGGGGCGGGCGGGGAGCTGTTTTTT.